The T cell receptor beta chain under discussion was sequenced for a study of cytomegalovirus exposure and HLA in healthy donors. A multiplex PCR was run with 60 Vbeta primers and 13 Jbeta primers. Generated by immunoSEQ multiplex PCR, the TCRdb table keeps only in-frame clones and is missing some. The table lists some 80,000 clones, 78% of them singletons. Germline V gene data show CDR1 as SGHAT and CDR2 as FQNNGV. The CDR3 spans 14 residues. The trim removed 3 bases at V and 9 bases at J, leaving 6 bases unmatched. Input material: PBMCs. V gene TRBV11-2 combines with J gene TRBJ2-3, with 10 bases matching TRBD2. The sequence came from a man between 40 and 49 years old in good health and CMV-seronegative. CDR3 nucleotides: TGTGCCAGCAGCTTCGGTCTAGCGGGGGCCACGCAGTATTTT. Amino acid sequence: CASSFGLAGATQYF.